This T cell receptor (beta chain) was identified during a study of blood T cell repertoires in COVID-19. About the research overall: Nucleic acid was either cDNA or gDNA, and it came from T cells, B-cell-depleted T cells, or PBMCs.

Some clones are missing from TCRdb's copy, which holds only in-frame ones; the method was immunoSEQ multiplex PCR. In the table there are about 210,000 clones, around 89% of which are singletons. The CDR3 consists of 16 residues. Per the germline V gene, CDR1 is MNHEY and CDR2 is SMNVEV (reference sequence). Trimming shortened V by 5 bases and J by 4 bases, and 15 bases separated the two germline ends. The chain recombines TRBV27 with TRBJ1-6, with D unclear. This TCR came from a woman in her thirties or forties with acute or convalescent COVID-19. The sample comprised peripheral blood. CDR3 DNA sequence: TGTGCCAGCAGTCTCACTCGATCCAAATATAATTCACCCCTCCACTTT. This gives the protein CASSLTRSKYNSPLHF.